These T cell receptor beta chains were read from a single sample in a study of T cell responses to AZD1222 COVID-19 vaccine. Assay used: immunoSEQ multiplex PCR; TCRdb lists only in-frame clones, some missing. The repertoire includes 90,000 to 95,000 clones, approximately 88% of them detected once, and about 12% sits in the top ten. The starting material was peripheral blood, obtained 28 days after the second AZD1222 dose. The source is an adult who received the AZD1222 COVID-19 vaccine. Each CDR3 is given with its conserved first and last residue. Fields, in order: V gene, D gene, J gene, clone size, CDR3 length, CDR3 protein, CDR3 DNA. D genes are given only for firm matches. Some rows have no size entry. The others give once, few or many, or a class for an expanded clone.

>TRBV6-6|-|TRBJ2-1|-|13
CASSVLSYNEQFF
TGTGCCAGCAGTGTACTCAGCTACAATGAGCAGTTCTTC
>TRBV4-1|TRBD1|TRBJ2-7|-|17
CASSQAPAGTGTYEQYF
TGCGCCAGCAGCCAAGCTCCCGCCGGGACAGGGACCTACGAGCAGTACTTC
>TRBV5-1|-|TRBJ2-1|-|16
CASRRVGGPVYNEQFF
TGCGCCAGCAGGCGGGTAGGAGGGCCGGTTTACAATGAGCAGTTCTTC
>TRBV28|TRBD2|TRBJ2-7|-|15
CASSLGTSETYEQYF
TGTGCCAGCAGTTTAGGGACTAGCGAGACCTACGAGCAGTACTTC
>TRBV28|TRBD1|TRBJ1-3|-|14
CASSYRGPGNTIYF
TGTGCCAGCAGTTACAGGGGGCCTGGAAACACCATATATTTT
>TRBV27|-|TRBJ1-1|-|13
CASSLWGNTEAFF
TGTGCCAGCAGTTTATGGGGGAACACTGAAGCTTTCTTT
>TRBV7-2|-|TRBJ2-1|-|18
CASSSQRVAGAIYNEQFF
TGTGCCAGCAGCTCCCAACGCGTGGCGGGGGCGATCTACAATGAGCAGTTCTTC
>TRBV6-4|TRBD2|TRBJ2-3|-|15
CASSSGGGGTDTQYF
TGTGCCAGCAGTTCAGGCGGGGGGGGCACAGATACGCAGTATTTT
>TRBV7-9|-|TRBJ2-2|-|15
CASSLSAQGPGELFF
TGTGCCAGCAGCTTGTCCGCACAGGGCCCCGGGGAGCTGTTTTTT
>TRBV10-3|-|TRBJ1-2|-|13
CAIRNSSLNGYTF
TGTGCCATCAGGAACAGCAGTTTAAATGGCTACACCTTC
>TRBV5-1|-|TRBJ2-5|-|12
CASSREDATQYF
TGCGCCAGCAGTCGAGAGGATGCGACCCAGTACTTC
>TRBV19|TRBD1|TRBJ1-2|-|17
CASSTRTGTGVGYGYTF
TGTGCCAGTAGTACAAGAACCGGGACAGGGGTTGGGTATGGCTACACCTTC
>TRBV4-2|TRBD2|TRBJ2-4|-|17
CASSQEHLGLADNIQYF
TGTGCCAGCAGCCAAGAACACCTGGGACTAGCGGATAACATTCAGTACTTC
>TRBV14|-|TRBJ2-7|few|17
CASSQDVAAGSSYEQYF
TGTGCCAGCAGCCAAGATGTGGCGGCAGGGAGCTCCTACGAGCAGTACTTC
>TRBV25-1|-|TRBJ1-6|-|17
CASSAVHYTPGNSPLHF
TGTGCCAGCAGTGCGGTTCACTACACACCCGGGAATTCACCCCTCCACTTT
>TRBV7-2|-|TRBJ1-3|few|14
CASSFTDSGNTIYF
TGTGCCAGCAGCTTCACCGACTCTGGAAACACCATATATTTT
>TRBV5-1|TRBD2|TRBJ2-7|-|15
CASSLRGDSGYEQYF
TGCGCCAGCAGCCTGCGAGGGGATAGCGGGTACGAGCAGTACTTC
>TRBV12-5|-|TRBJ1-1|-|13
CASGLELDTEAFF
TGTGCTAGTGGTTTGGAGTTGGACACTGAAGCTTTCTTT
>TRBV3-1/TRBV3-2|TRBD2|TRBJ2-5|-|17
CASSQHSGTLAGGTQYF
TGTGCCAGCAGCCAACACTCCGGGACTCTCGCGGGGGGGACCCAGTACTTC
>TRBV28|TRBD1|TRBJ2-7|-|13
CASRGQGANEQYF
TGTGCCAGCAGGGGACAGGGGGCAAACGAGCAGTACTTC
>TRBV6-5|-|TRBJ1-1|-|12
CASSRRDTEAFF
TGTGCCAGCAGTCGCAGGGACACTGAAGCTTTCTTT
>TRBV3-1/TRBV3-2|-|TRBJ1-6|few|14
CASSHGQPNSPLHF
TGTGCCAGCAGCCACGGACAGCCAAATTCACCCCTCCACTTT
>TRBV7-2|TRBD2|TRBJ2-7|-|17
CASSLGASGSGHYEQYF
TGTGCCAGCAGCTTAGGGGCTAGCGGGTCAGGGCATTACGAGCAGTACTTC
>TRBV6-4|-|TRBJ2-2|few|15
CASSDTGGDTGELFF
TGTGCCAGCAGTGATACCGGGGGCGACACCGGGGAGCTGTTTTTT
>TRBV11-3|TRBD1|TRBJ2-5|-|15
CASSVRTGKQETQYF
TGTGCCAGCAGCGTACGGACAGGGAAACAAGAGACCCAGTACTTC
>TRBV9|-|TRBJ1-1|-|15
CASSTLGEGTTEAFF
TGTGCCAGCAGCACCCTCGGGGAGGGAACGACTGAAGCTTTCTTT
>TRBV3-1/TRBV3-2|-|TRBJ1-2|-|17
CASSQVGGGLWGYGYTF
TGTGCCAGCAGCCAAGTCGGGGGCGGGCTTTGGGGCTATGGCTACACCTTC
>TRBV11-2|-|TRBJ1-5|-|15
CASSLTDGENQPQHF
TGTGCCAGCAGCTTAACGGATGGGGAAAATCAGCCCCAGCATTTT
>TRBV11-3|-|TRBJ1-2|-|12
CASSLGLGGYTF
TGTGCCAGCAGCTTAGGACTGGGTGGCTACACCTTC